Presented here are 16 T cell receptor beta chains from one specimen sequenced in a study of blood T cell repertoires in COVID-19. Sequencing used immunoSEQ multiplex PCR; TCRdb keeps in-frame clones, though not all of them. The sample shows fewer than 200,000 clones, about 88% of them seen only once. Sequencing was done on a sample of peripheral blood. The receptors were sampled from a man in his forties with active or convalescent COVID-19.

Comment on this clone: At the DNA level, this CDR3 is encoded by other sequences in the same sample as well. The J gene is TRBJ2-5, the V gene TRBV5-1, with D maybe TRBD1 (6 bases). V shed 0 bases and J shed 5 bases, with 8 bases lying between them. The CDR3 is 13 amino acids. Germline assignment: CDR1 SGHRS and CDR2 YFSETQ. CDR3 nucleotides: TGCGCCAGCAGCTTGGTGGGGGCGGAGACCCAGTACTTC. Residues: CASSLVGAETQYF.

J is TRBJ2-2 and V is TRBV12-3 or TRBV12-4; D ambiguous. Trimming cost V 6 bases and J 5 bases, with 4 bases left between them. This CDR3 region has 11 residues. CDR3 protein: CASSTTGELFF. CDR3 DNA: TGTGCCAGCAGCACAACCGGGGAGCTGTTTTTT.

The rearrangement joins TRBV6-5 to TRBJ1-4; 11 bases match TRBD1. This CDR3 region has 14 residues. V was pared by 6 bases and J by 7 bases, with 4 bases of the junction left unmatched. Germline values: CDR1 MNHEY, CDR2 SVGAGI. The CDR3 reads CASSSGTGGEKLFF. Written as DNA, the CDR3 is TGTGCCAGCAGCTCCGGGACAGGGGGTGAAAAACTGTTTTTT.

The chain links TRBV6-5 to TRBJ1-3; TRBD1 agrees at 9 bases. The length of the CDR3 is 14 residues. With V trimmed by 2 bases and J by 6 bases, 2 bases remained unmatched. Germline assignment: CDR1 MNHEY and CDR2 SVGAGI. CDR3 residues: CASSYRTGANTIYF. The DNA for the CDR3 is TGTGCCAGCAGTTACCGGACAGGGGCAAACACCATATATTTT.

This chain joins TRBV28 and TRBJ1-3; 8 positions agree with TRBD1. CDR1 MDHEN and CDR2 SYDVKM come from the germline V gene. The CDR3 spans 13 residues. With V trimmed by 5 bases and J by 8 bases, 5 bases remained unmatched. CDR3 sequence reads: CASSKDRVDTIYF. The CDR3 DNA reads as TGTGCCAGCAGTAAGGACAGGGTGGACACCATATATTTT. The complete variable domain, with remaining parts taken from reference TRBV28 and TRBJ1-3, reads DVKVTQSSRYLVKRTGEKVFLECVQDMDHENMFWYRQDPGLGLRLIYFSYDVKMKEKGDIPEGYSVSREKKERFSLILESASTNQTSMYLCASSKDRVDTIYFGEGSWLTVV.

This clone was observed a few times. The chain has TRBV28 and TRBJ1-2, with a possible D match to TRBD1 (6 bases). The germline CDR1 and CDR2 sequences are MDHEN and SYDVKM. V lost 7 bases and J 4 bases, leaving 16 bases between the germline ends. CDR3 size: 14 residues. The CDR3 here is CASTIRGGFYGYTF. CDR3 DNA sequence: TGTGCCAGCACCATTAGGGGGGGTTTCTATGGCTACACCTTC.

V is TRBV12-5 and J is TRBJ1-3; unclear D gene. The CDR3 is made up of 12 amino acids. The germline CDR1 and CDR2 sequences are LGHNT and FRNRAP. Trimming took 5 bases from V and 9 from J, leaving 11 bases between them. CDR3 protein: CASGGDGGTIYF. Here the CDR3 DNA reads TGTGCTAGTGGTGGAGACGGTGGCACCATATATTTT. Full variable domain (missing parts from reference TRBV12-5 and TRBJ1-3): DARVTQTPRHKVTEMGQEVTMRCQPILGHNTVFWYRQTMMQGLELLAYFRNRAPLDDSGMPKDRFSAEMPDATLATLKIQPSEPRDSAVYFCASGGDGGTIYFGEGSWLTVV.

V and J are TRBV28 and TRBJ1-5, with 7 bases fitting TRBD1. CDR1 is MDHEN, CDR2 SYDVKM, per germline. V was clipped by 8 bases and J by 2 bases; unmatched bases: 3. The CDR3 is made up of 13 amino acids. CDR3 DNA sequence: TGTGCCAGCCGAACAGGGGGCAATCAGCCCCAGCATTTT. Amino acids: CASRTGGNQPQHF.

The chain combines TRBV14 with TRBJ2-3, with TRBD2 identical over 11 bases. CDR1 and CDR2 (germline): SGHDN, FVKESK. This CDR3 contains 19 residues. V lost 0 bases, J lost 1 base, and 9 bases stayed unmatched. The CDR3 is CASSQDGIAGGARTDTQYF. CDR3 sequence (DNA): TGTGCCAGCAGCCAAGATGGGATAGCGGGGGGGGCCCGCACAGATACGCAGTATTTT.

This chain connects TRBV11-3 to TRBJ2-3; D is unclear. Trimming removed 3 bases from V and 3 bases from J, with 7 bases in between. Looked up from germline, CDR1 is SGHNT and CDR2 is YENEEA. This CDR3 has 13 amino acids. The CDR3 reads CASSFSLTDTQYF. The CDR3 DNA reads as TGTGCCAGCAGCTTTAGCCTGACAGATACGCAGTATTTT.

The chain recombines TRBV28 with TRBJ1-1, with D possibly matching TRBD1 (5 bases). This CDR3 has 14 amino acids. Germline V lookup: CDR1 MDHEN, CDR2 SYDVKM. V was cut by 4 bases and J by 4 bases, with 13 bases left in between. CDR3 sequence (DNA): TGTGCCAGCAGTTGGGGGGGAGACGGCACTGAAGCTTTCTTT. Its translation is CASSWGGDGTEAFF.

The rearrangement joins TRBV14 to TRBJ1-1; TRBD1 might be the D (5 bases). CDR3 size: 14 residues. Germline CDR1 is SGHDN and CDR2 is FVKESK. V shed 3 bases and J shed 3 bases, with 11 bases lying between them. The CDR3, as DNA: TGTGCCAGCAGCCAGGGACTCCAGTACACTGAAGCTTTCTTT. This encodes CASSQGLQYTEAFF.

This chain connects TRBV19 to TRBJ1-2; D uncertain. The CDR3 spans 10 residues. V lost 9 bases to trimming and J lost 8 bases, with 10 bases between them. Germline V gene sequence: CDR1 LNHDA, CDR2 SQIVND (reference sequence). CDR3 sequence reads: CASFSGGYTF. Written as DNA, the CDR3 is TGTGCCAGCTTTTCCGGGGGCTACACCTTC. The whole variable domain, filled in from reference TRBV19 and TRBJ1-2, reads DGGITQSPKYLFRKEGQNVTLSCEQNLNHDAMYWYRQDPGQGLRLIYYSQIVNDFQKGDIAEGYSVSREKKESFPLTVTSAQKNPTAFYLCASFSGGYTFGSGTRLTVV.

CDR3 region: CASSLYGTQYF. The CDR3 DNA is TGTGCCAGCAGCCTCTACGGTACGCAGTATTTT. The chain links TRBV28 to TRBJ2-3; D is unresolved. CDR1 is MDHEN, CDR2 SYDVKM, per germline. This CDR3 has 11 amino acids. V lost 6 bases to trimming and J lost 8 bases, with 9 bases between them.

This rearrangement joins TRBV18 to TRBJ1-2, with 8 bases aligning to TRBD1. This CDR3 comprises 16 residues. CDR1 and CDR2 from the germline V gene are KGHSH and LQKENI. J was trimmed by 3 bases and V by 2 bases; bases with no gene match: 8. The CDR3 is CASSPKPAGGDYGYTF. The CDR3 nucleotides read TGTGCCAGCTCACCAAAACCGGCAGGGGGCGACTATGGCTACACCTTC.

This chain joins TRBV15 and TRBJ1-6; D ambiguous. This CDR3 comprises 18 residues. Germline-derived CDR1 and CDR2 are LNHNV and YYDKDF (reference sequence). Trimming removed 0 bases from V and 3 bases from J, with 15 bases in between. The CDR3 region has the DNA TGTGCCACCAGCAGAGATTTCACGGACTACCTCTATAATTCACCCCTCCACTTT. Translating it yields CATSRDFTDYLYNSPLHF.